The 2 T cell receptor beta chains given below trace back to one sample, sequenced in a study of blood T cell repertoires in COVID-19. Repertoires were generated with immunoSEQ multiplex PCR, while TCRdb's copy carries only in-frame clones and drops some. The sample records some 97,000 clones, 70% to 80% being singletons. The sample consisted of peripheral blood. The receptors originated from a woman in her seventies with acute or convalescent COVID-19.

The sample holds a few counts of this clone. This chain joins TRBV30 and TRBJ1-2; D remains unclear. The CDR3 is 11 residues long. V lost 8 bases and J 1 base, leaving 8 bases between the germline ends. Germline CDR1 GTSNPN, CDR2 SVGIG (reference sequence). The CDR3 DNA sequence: TGTGCCATAGAACTTAACTATGGCTACACCTTC. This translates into CAIELNYGYTF.

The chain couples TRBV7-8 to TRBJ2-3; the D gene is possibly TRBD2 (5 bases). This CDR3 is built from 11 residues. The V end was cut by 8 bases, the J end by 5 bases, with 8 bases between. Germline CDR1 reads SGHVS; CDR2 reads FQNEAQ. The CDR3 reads CASPAGDTQYF. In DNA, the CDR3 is TGTGCCAGCCCCGCGGGAGATACGCAGTATTTT.